This T cell receptor (beta chain) was profiled in a study of shared clonotypes between healthy human individuals. The V end lost 5 bases, the J end lost 7 bases, and 26 bases lay between the germline ends. Germline V lookup: CDR1 SGHTA, CDR2 FQGNSA. This CDR3 region has 17 residues. Study-wide results and limits: Estimated richness was generally greater in naive than memory subsets. When naive CD4 clonotypes were compared across a few donors, about 5% were shared.

A single count supports this clone. Its target is unknown. Per the original methods: Filtering differed for immunoSEQ, which gave only junction sequences without quality scores. Clones were read by immunoSEQ multiplex PCR, and TCRdb kept only the in-frame ones, dropping some. V, J and clone size are those of that table, while D and trimming were read from the DNA. The sample records millions of clones, around nine tenths being singletons. Nashville, Tennessee was home to all donors, each a Caucasian adult. The J gene is TRBJ2-5, the V gene TRBV7-2, with D possibly being TRBD1 (7 bases). The receptor's source is a man aged 18 to 30 in good health. Sequenced sample: naive CD4+ T cells sorted from blood. Subset denoted: CD45RA+ positively selected. CDR3 sequence (DNA): TGTGCCAGCAGCCAACGGGACAGCCGGGAGCGTACGGGGACCCAGTACTTC. Translation: CASSQRDSRERTGTQYF.